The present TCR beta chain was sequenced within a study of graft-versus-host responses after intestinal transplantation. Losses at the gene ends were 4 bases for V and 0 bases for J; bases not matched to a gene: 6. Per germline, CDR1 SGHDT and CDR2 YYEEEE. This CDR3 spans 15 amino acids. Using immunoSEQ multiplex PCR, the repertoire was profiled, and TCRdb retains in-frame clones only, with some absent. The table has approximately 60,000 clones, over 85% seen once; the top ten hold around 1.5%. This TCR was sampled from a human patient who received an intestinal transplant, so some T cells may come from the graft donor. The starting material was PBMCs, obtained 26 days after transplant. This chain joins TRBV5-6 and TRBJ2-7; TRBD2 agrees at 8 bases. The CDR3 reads CASSHGGGSSYEQYV. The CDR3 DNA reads TGTGCCAGCAGCCACGGGGGGGGTAGCTCCTACGAGCAGTACGTC.